This is a list of T cell receptor beta chains from one sample in a study of T cells in Graves' hyperthyroidism and ophthalmopathy. One entry per CDR3 protein, called by TCRdb with MiXCR from the multiplex PCR reads. In the table there are 660,000 or so distinct CDR3 sequences, about 45% of which are singletons. The specimen was peripheral blood or thyroid tissue (not recorded which). These receptor sequences come from an adult man with Graves' disease, either hyperthyroidism or ophthalmopathy (not recorded which). Both conserved end residues are part of each CDR3.

v_call	cdr3_aa
TRBV6-1	CASSEGGGTQYF
TRBV9	CASSSGGYSEKLFF
TRBV29-1	CSVDRTAGETQHF
TRBV20-1	CSARDSQSITTEAFF
TRBV12-3/TRBV12-4	CASGPQGRAYGYTF
TRBV2	CATSGELWETQYF
TRBV20-1	CSASRRLAGGLGEQYF
TRBV29-1	CSVRQADNYGYTF
TRBV20-1	CSDGGNSPLHF
TRBV20-1	CSARRDSTYEQYF
TRBV10-3	CASSLSPGNQPQHF
TRBV29-1	CSQGTGGVNSPLHF
TRBV7-2	CASSPPRGRGTGELFF
TRBV10-3	CASRERQVGTGELFF
TRBV7-9	CASSGRQSTNEKLFF
TRBV25-1	CASSDPRGSWTEAFF
TRBV2	CASSEFENTEAFF
TRBV19	CASSTLEEEAFF
TRBV24-1	CATSAPTGPQETQYF
TRBV20-1	CSARGLGGSANSPLHF
TRBV29-1	CSVANGGYTEAFF
TRBV7-9	CASSYGAGGSYEQYF
TRBV20-1	CSARDSGTGAYEQYF
TRBV6-5	CASSLKTRYTF
TRBV7-9	CASSRQGALGGTEAFF
TRBV12-3/TRBV12-4	CASNRRAGANVLTF
TRBV2	CASSDSRRGHNYGYTF
TRBV29-1	CSVEVLPGELFF
TRBV2	CASSYRFTENEKLFF
TRBV10-3	CAISTSQGTSGNTIYF
TRBV2	CASKQGANVLTF
TRBV10-3	CAISETPGNQPQHF
TRBV5-4	CASSWGGGNEKLFF
TRBV12-3/TRBV12-4	CASSTTGTNYGYTF
TRBV2	CASSAGLRAGELFF
TRBV20-1	CSASHQGDTEAFF
TRBV4-1	CASSLRLGSDVTIYF
TRBV20-1	CSARDNGISYEQYF
TRBV11-2	CASILGTGSGNTIYF
TRBV10-1	CANRTKLFF
TRBV7-2	CASSRIAGGETQYF
TRBV29-1	CSVEQRLNTEAFF
TRBV14	CASSHLGQHEAFF
TRBV20-1	CSAKGRLAGDEQYF
TRBV7-9	CASSSGRQSYGYTF
TRBV20-1	CSAKDREETQYF
TRBV29-1	CSVGLGAGNTEAFF
TRBV12-3/TRBV12-4	CASSLAGDVRNTIYF
TRBV20-1	CSARSPGQGAYEQYF
TRBV7-2	CASSFRFRAAPFSPLHF
TRBV5-4	CASSLVGTPNTGELFF
TRBV7-9	CASSLMTGPPSETQYF
TRBV20-1	CSARDNQRGNTGAAVCF
TRBV6-5	CASSTKGTGIYGYTF